This T cell receptor (beta chain) was profiled in a study of cytomegalovirus exposure and HLA in healthy donors. PCR involved 60 Vbeta and 13 Jbeta primers. Repertoires were generated with immunoSEQ multiplex PCR, while TCRdb's copy carries only in-frame clones and drops some. The top ten clones hold approximately 6.3% of a sample with 120,000 to 150,000 clones, roughly 79% of them seen once. This clone was detected a few times. The target antigen is unknown. Study-wide findings and caveats: Exclusion as indistinguishable affected some V segments, including TRBV6-2 and TRBV6-3.

Germline assignment: CDR1 MGHDK and CDR2 SYGVNS. The CDR3 has 16 amino acids. The rearrangement uses TRBV25-1 and TRBJ2-5; a weak D match, TRBD2 (6 bases). The DNA end is more similar to TRBJ2-7, so the J call may be wrong. The sequenced material came from PBMCs. The clonotype was recovered from a woman aged 40 to 50 in good health and CMV-seropositive. The CDR3 spells CASSDPGRTLGYEQYF. The CDR3 DNA is TGTGCCAGCAGTGACCCAGGGAGGACTCTGGGCTACGAGCAGTACTTC.